A selection of T cell receptor beta chains follows, all from one sample in a study of blood T cell repertoires in COVID-19. Here immunoSEQ multiplex PCR was the method, and the copy in TCRdb shows in-frame clones only, minus some. The sample has a few hundred thousand clones, approximately 85% seen once. Sequencing was carried out using PBMCs or T cells enriched from blood (not recorded which). These receptors came from a man younger than 45 who had recovered from COVID-19. Each CDR3 is given with its conserved first and last residue. The D gene is left open where the match is weak. Part of the rows lack a size; the others show once, few, many or a class for expanded clones.

TRBJ2-1	once	TRBV30	TRBD2	TGTGCCTGGACCCCAGGACTAGCGAAAGGAAGGAATGAGCAGTTCTTC	CAWTPGLAKGRNEQFF
TRBJ2-7	-	TRBV6-2/TRBV6-3	-	TGTGCCAGCAGTACATACTACGAGCAGTACTTC	CASSTYYEQYF
TRBJ2-3	-	TRBV3-1/TRBV3-2	-	TGTGCCAGCAGCTCCGTGGCCCCAGATACGCAGTATTTT	CASSSVAPDTQYF
TRBJ1-1	once	TRBV3-1/TRBV3-2	-	TGTGCCAGCAGCCAAGTCGTTCACAGATCGAACACTGAAGCTTTCTTT	CASSQVVHRSNTEAFF
TRBJ2-7	once	TRBV5-1	-	TGCGCCAGCAGCTATACAGGCTACGAGCAGTACTTC	CASSYTGYEQYF
TRBJ1-2	-	TRBV6-5	-	TGTGCCAGCAGCCGTGACCCGGGAACATTGGGCTACACCTTC	CASSRDPGTLGYTF
TRBJ2-1	once	TRBV7-8	-	TGTGCCAGCAGCCCTGAATACCAGGGACTCCACAATGAGCAGTTCTTC	CASSPEYQGLHNEQFF
TRBJ2-2	-	TRBV10-3	TRBD1	TGTGCCATCAGGGGGACAGGGGGGAGCACCGGGGAGCTGTTTTTT	CAIRGTGGSTGELFF
TRBJ2-2	-	TRBV25-1	-	TGTGCCAGCACGGGGGACAGATACACCGGGGAGCTGTTTTTT	CASTGDRYTGELFF
TRBJ1-1	-	TRBV3-1/TRBV3-2	-	TGTGCCAGCAGCCAAAGGGGTGGGGGGATGAACACTGAAGCTTTCTTT	CASSQRGGGMNTEAFF
TRBJ2-2	once	TRBV11-2	TRBD1	TGTGCCAGCAGCCTCACTTTGGGACAGGGCACCACCGGGGAGCTGTTTTTT	CASSLTLGQGTTGELFF